This T cell receptor (beta chain) emerged from a study of CD8 T cells in Susac syndrome. Trimming at V came to 6 bases and at J to 5 bases, leaving 19 bases not matched to a gene. The V gene's germline CDR1 is DFQATT and CDR2 SNEGSKA (reference sequence). This CDR3 comprises 17 residues. The T cells that were sequenced for TCR beta were CD8+ and CD4+ cells from blood. Stable or active relapsing-remitting multiple sclerosis, untreated and meeting revised McDonald criteria, defined the controls. TEMRA cells were FACS-enriched, while CD8+ and CD4+ T cells were negatively isolated. With random hexamers, about 0.45 to 1 ug RNA was reverse transcribed. Amplification of TCR beta CDR3 spanned 54 Vbeta and 13 Jbeta via immunoSEQ multiplex PCR. TCRdb processed the immunoSEQ multiplex PCR reads anew with MiXCR; each CDR3 protein has one entry. The sample includes approximately 130,000 distinct CDR3 sequences, approximately 90% of them seen just once.

This clonotype was obtained from a human donor with multiple sclerosis. Sequencing used CD8+ T cells from PBMCs. The J gene is TRBJ2-5, the V gene TRBV20-1; 9 bases fit TRBD2. In DNA, the CDR3 is TGCAGTGCCGACGGCGGGACTAGCTGGTTAGGTGGCGAGACCCAGTACTTC. This translates into CSADGGTSWLGGETQYF.